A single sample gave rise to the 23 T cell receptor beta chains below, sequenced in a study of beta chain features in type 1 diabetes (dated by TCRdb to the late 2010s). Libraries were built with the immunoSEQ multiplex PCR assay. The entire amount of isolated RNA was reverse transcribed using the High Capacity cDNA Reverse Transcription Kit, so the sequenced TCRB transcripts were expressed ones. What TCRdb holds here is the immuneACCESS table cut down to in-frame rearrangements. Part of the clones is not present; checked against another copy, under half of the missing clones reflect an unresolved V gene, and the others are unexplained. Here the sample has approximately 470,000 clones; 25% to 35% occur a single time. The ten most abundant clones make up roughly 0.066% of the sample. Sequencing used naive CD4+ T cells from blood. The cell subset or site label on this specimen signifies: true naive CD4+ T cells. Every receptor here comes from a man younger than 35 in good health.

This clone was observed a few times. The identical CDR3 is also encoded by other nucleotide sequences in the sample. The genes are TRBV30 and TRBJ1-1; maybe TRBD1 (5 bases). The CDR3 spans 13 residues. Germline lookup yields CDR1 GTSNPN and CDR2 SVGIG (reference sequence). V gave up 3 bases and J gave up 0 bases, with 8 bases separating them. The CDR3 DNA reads TGTGCCTGGAGGCGACAGCTGAACACTGAAGCTTTCTTT. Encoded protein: CAWRRQLNTEAFF.

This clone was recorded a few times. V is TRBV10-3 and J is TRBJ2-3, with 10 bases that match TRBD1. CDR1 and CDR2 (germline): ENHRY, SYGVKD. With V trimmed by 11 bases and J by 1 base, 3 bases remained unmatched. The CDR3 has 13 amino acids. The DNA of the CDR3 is TGTGCCCTCGGGACAGGGGGCACAGATACGCAGTATTTT. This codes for CALGTGGTDTQYF.

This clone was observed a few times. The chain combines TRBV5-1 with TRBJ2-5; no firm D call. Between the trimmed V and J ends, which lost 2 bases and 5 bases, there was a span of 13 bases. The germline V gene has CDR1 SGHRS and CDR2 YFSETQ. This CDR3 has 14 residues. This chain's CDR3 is CASSLNAGLETQYF. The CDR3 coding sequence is TGCGCCAGCAGCTTAAATGCCGGGTTGGAGACCCAGTACTTC.

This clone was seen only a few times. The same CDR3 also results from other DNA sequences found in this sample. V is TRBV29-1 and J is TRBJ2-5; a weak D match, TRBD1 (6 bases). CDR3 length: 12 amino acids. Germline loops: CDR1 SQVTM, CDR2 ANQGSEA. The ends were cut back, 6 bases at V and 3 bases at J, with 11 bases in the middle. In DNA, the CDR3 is TGCAGCGTCGATAGGACAGAAGAGACCCAGTACTTC. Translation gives CSVDRTEETQYF.

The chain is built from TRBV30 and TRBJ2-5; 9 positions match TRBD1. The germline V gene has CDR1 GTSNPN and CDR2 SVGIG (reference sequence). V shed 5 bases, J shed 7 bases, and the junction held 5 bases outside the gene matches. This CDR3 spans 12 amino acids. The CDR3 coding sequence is TGTGCCTGGGGGACAGGGCTGTGGACCCAGTACTTC. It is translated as CAWGTGLWTQYF.

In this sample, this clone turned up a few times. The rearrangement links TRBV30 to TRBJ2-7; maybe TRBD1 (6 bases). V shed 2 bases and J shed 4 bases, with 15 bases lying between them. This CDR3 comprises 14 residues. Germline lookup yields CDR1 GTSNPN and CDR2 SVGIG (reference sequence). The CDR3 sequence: CAWSPWTVPYEQYF. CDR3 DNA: TGTGCCTGGAGTCCCTGGACAGTACCATACGAGCAGTACTTC.

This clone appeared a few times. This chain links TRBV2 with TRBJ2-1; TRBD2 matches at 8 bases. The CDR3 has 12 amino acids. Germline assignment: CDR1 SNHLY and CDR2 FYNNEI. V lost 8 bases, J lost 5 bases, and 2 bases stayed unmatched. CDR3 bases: TGTGCCAGCGGGACTAGGGACAATGAGCAGTTCTTC. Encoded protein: CASGTRDNEQFF.

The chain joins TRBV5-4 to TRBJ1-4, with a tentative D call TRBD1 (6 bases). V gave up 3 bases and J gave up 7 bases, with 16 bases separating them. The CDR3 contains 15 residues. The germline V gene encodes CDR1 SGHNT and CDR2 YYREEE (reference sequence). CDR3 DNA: TGTGCCAGCAGCTCGGACAGTGAAGGGGCTGAAAAACTGTTTTTT. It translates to CASSSDSEGAEKLFF.

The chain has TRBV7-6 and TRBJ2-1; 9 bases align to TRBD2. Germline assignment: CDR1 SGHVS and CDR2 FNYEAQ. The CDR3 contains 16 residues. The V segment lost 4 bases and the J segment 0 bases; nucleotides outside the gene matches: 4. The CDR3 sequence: CASSSLTSGSYNEQFF. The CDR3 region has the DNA TGTGCCAGCAGCTCGTTGACTAGCGGCTCCTACAATGAGCAGTTCTTC.

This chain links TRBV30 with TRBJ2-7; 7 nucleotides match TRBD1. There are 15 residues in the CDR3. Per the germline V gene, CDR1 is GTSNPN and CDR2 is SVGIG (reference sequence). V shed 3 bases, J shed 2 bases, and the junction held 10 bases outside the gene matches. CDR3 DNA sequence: TGTGCCTGGAGCTCAAAGGGGACAGCGACCTACGAGCAGTACTTC. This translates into CAWSSKGTATYEQYF.

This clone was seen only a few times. The CDR3 sequence: CASSVAPGQGYEQYF. CDR3 nucleotides: TGTGCCAGCAGCGTAGCCCCGGGACAGGGATACGAGCAGTACTTC. This chain links TRBV9 with TRBJ2-7; TRBD1 agrees at 9 bases. V trimming: 0 bases; J trimming: 4 bases; junction bases outside the gene matches: 5. The germline gives CDR1 SGDLS, CDR2 YYNGEE. CDR3 length: 15 amino acids.

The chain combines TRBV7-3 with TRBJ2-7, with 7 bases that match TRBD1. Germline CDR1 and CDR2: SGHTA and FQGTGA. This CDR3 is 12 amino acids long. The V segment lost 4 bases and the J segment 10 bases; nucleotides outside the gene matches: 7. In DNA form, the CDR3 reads TGTGCCAGCAGCTCCCTCGACAGGGTACAGTACTTC. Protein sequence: CASSSLDRVQYF.

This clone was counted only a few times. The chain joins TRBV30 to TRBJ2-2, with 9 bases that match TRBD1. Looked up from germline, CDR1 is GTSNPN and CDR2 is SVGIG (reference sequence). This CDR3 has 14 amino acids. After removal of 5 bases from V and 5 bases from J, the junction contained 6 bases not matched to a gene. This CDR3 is CAWASDRGTGELFF. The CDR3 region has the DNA TGTGCCTGGGCAAGTGACAGGGGGACCGGGGAGCTGTTTTTT.

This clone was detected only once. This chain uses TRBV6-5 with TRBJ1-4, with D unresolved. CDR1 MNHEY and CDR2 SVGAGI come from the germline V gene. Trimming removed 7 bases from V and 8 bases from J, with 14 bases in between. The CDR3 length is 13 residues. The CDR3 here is CASTTTYREKLFF. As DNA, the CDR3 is TGTGCCAGCACCACAACATACCGGGAAAAACTGTTTTTT.

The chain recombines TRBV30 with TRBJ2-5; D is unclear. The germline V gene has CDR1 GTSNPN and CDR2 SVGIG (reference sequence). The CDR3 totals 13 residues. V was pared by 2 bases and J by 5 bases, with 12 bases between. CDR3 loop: CAWSRARGETQYF. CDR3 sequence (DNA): TGTGCCTGGAGTAGGGCCCGTGGGGAGACCCAGTACTTC. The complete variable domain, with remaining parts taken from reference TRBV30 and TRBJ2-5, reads SQTIHQWPATLVQPVGSPLSLECTVEGTSNPNLYWYRQAAGRGLQLLFYSVGIGQISSEVPQNLSASRPQDRQFILSSKKLLLSDSGFYLCAWSRARGETQYFGPGTRLLVL.

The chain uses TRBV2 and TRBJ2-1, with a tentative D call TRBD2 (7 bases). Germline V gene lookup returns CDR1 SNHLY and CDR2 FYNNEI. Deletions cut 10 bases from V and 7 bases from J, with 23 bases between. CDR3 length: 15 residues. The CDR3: CATPRGTTIGNEQFF. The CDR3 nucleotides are TGTGCCACCCCGAGGGGGACTACCATTGGGAATGAGCAGTTCTTC.

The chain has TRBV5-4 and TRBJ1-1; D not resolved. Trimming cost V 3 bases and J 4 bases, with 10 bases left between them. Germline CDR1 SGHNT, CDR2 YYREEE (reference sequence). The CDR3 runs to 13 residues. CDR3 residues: CASSWSAGTEAFF. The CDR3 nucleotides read TGTGCCAGCAGCTGGAGCGCGGGCACTGAAGCTTTCTTT. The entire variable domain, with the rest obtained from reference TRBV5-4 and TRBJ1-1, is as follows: ETGVTQSPTHLIKTRGQQVTLRCSSQSGHNTVSWYQQALGQGPQFIFQYYREEENGRGNFPPRFSGLQFPNYSSELNVNALELDDSALYLCASSWSAGTEAFFGQGTRLTVV.

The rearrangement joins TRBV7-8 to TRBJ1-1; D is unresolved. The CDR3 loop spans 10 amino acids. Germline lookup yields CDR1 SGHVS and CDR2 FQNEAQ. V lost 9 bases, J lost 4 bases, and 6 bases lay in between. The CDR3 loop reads CASPRTEAFF. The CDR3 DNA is TGTGCCAGTCCGCGCACTGAAGCTTTCTTT.

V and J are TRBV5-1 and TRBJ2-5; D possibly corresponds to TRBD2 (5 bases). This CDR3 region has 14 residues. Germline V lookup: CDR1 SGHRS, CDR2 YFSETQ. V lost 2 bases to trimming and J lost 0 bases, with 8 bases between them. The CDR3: CASSLWRNQETQYF. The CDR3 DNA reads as TGCGCCAGCAGCTTATGGAGGAACCAAGAGACCCAGTACTTC.

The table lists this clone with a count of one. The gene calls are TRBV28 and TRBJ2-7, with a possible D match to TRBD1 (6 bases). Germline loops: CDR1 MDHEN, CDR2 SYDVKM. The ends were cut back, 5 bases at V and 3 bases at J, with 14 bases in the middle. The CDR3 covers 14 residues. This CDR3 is CASSTPGTSYEQYF. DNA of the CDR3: TGTGCCAGCAGTACGCCCGGGACAAGCTACGAGCAGTACTTC.

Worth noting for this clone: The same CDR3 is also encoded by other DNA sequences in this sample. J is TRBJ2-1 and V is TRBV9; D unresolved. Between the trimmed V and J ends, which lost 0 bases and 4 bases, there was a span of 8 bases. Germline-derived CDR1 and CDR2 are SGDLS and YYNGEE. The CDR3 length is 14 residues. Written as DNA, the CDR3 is TGTGCCAGCAGCGTAGACCTCACATACAATGAGCAGTTCTTC. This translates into CASSVDLTYNEQFF. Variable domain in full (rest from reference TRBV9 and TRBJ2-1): DSGVTQTPKHLITATGQRVTLRCSPRSGDLSVYWYQQSLDQGLQFLIQYYNGEERAKGNILERFSAQQFPDLHSELNLSSLELGDSALYFCASSVDLTYNEQFFGPGTRLTVL.

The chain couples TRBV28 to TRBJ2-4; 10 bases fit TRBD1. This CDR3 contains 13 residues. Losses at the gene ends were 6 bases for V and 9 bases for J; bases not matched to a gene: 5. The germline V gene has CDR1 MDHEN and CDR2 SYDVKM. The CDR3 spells CASRGTGEAIQYF. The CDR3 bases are TGTGCCAGCAGAGGGACAGGGGAGGCCATTCAGTACTTC.

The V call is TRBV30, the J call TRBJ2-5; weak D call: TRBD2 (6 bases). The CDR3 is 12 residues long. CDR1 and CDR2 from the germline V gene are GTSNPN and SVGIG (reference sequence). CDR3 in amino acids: CARGTSGETQYF. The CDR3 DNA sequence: TGTGCGCGCGGGACCTCAGGGGAGACCCAGTACTTC.